The 29 T cell receptor beta chains below all came from one sample that was sequenced in a study of T cells after yellow fever vaccination. TCRdb analysed the 5' RACE reads with MiXCR anew, one entry per CDR3 protein. The table has about 160,000 distinct CDR3 sequences, around 7% seen once. Sequenced here: CD4+ T cells sorted from PBMCs, sampled 5 to 6 days after the first yellow fever vaccination. All receptors come from a man between 18 and 29 years old who received the YFV17D yellow fever vaccine.

With regard to this clonotype: This may come from a read error, since a much larger clone is one base off. This chain uses TRBV24-1 with TRBJ2-3; D is undetermined. The germline V gene has CDR1 KGHDR and CDR2 SFDVKD. Between the trimmed V and J ends, which lost 3 bases and 8 bases, there was a span of 14 bases. The CDR3 sequence is 14 residues long. DNA of the CDR3: TGTGCCACCAGTGATACCGTGTTTTGTGGTACGCAGTATTTT. It translates to CATSDTVFCGTQYF.

This clonotype was seen many times. V and J are TRBV5-1 and TRBJ2-1; D unresolved. With 1 base removed from V and 0 bases from J, the gap between germline ends came to 11 bases. Per germline, CDR1 SGHRS and CDR2 YFSETQ. The CDR3 is 16 residues long. The CDR3 sequence: CASSLLGPSSYNEQFF. The CDR3 bases are TGCGCCAGCAGCTTGCTAGGGCCGAGCTCCTACAATGAGCAGTTCTTC. Supplemented by reference TRBV5-1 and TRBJ2-1, the full variable domain reads KAGVTQTPRYLIKTRGQQVTLSCSPISGHRSVSWYQQTPGQGLQFLFEYFSETQRNKGNFPGRFSGRQFSNSRSEMNVSTLELGDSALYLCASSLLGPSSYNEQFFGPGTRLTVL.

This clonotype was detected only a few times. This rearrangement joins TRBV4-2 to TRBJ1-1; 8 nucleotides match TRBD1. Germline V lookup: CDR1 LGHNA, CDR2 YNFKEQ. The CDR3 spans 16 residues. Trimming took 4 bases from V and 0 from J; bases not matched to a gene: 7. The CDR3, as DNA: TGTGCCAGCAGCCCCGATGACAGGGGTATGAACACTGAAGCTTTCTTT. It translates to CASSPDDRGMNTEAFF.

At least ten counts were recorded for this clonotype. The chain links TRBV30 to TRBJ1-4, with D tentatively TRBD1 (6 bases). This CDR3 is 14 amino acids long. Trimming stripped 2 bases from V and 8 bases from J, with 15 bases between. Germline CDR1 is GTSNPN and CDR2 is SVGIG (reference sequence). The CDR3 sequence is CAWSMEGEREKLFF. DNA for the CDR3: TGTGCCTGGAGTATGGAGGGGGAGAGGGAAAAACTGTTTTTT.

This clonotype has ten or more counts. This chain links TRBV18 with TRBJ1-1; D ambiguous. The germline V and J ends were trimmed by 3 bases and 1 base, with 12 bases remaining between them. Germline CDR1 KGHSH, CDR2 LQKENI. CDR3 length: 15 residues. The CDR3 loop is CASSPNRNSNTEAFF. The CDR3 coding sequence is TGTGCCAGCTCACCTAACAGAAACTCGAACACTGAAGCTTTCTTT.

This clonotype appeared many times. This sequence joins TRBV20-1 and TRBJ2-1, with D perhaps matching TRBD2 (6 bases). The CDR3 runs to 13 residues. V shed 5 bases and J shed 7 bases, with 15 bases lying between them. Germline V gene lookup returns CDR1 DFQATT and CDR2 SNEGSKA (reference sequence). The CDR3 protein is CSAPLIAANEQFF. In DNA form, the CDR3 reads TGCAGTGCTCCACTGATAGCGGCGAATGAGCAGTTCTTC.

This clonotype was counted between two and nine times. The rearrangement links TRBV5-4 to TRBJ2-1; 10 nucleotides align to TRBD2. The V gene end was trimmed by 2 bases and the J gene end by 0 bases; junction bases not matched to a gene: 5. This CDR3 spans 17 amino acids. Germline V gene sequence: CDR1 SGHNT, CDR2 YYREEE (reference sequence). DNA of the CDR3: TGTGCCAGCAGCTTTCCAGCGGGGGGGTTCTCCTACAATGAGCAGTTCTTC. Its protein product is CASSFPAGGFSYNEQFF.

This clonotype was recorded at least ten times. The V gene is TRBV5-4, the J gene TRBJ2-2; the D is unclear. The CDR3 contains 15 residues. Germline loops: CDR1 SGHNT, CDR2 YYREEE (reference sequence). V was pared by 6 bases and J by 3 bases, with 15 bases between. This CDR3 is CASKGPGLDTGELFF. The DNA of the CDR3 is TGTGCCAGCAAAGGACCAGGCCTGGACACCGGGGAGCTGTTTTTT.

This clonotype was counted between two and nine times. The chain links TRBV6-2 or TRBV6-3 to TRBJ2-5; 11 bases are a match to TRBD2. Germline V CDR1 and CDR2: MNHEY, SVGEGT. V dropped 7 bases and J dropped 5; count of bases not matched to a gene: 15. The CDR3 runs to 17 residues. The CDR3 DNA sequence: TGTGCCAGCACCCGGGGCCTAGCGGGAGGCGGCTCGGAGACCCAGTACTTC. Translation gives CASTRGLAGGGSETQYF.

The chain has TRBV20-1 and TRBJ1-1; D unclear. Germline V CDR1 and CDR2: DFQATT, SNEGSKA (reference sequence). The V end was cut by 6 bases, the J end by 5 bases, with 13 bases between. The CDR3 length is 12 residues. The CDR3 here is CSAISELTEAFF. In DNA form, the CDR3 reads TGCAGTGCCATCAGTGAGCTGACTGAAGCTTTCTTT.

This clonotype was detected many times. The J gene is TRBJ2-1, the V gene TRBV11-2, with a possible D match to TRBD2 (6 bases). The germline V and J ends were trimmed by 5 bases and 5 bases, with 13 bases remaining between them. Germline values: CDR1 SGHAT, CDR2 FQNNGV. The length of the CDR3 is 14 residues. This CDR3 is CASSLTWGDNEQFF. The DNA for the CDR3 is TGTGCCAGCAGCCTGACGTGGGGGGACAATGAGCAGTTCTTC.

The V gene is TRBV18, the J gene TRBJ2-5; a weak D match, TRBD2 (6 bases). V lost 0 bases and J 4 bases, leaving 9 bases between the germline ends. CDR1 KGHSH and CDR2 LQKENI come from the germline V gene. The CDR3 has 14 residues. In nucleotides, the CDR3 is TGTGCCAGCTCACCACCAGCGACTAGAGAGACCCAGTACTTC. Protein product: CASSPPATRETQYF. Looking up the rest from reference TRBV18 and TRBJ2-5 gives the full variable domain: NAGVMQNPRHLVRRRGQEARLRCSPMKGHSHVYWYRQLPEEGLKFMVYLQKENIIDESGMPKERFSAEFPKEGPSILRIQQVVRGDSAAYFCASSPPATRETQYFGPGTRLLVL.

In this sample, this clonotype turned up a few times. The V and J genes are TRBV20-1 and TRBJ2-5; 13 positions agree with TRBD2. Trimming removed 5 bases from V and 5 bases from J; junction bases left unmatched: 8. The CDR3 loop spans 15 amino acids. CDR1 and CDR2 (germline): DFQATT, SNEGSKA (reference sequence). Here the CDR3 reads CSAPGTSGDGETQYF. CDR3 sequence (DNA): TGCAGTGCTCCTGGGACTAGCGGGGATGGGGAGACCCAGTACTTC.

This clonotype has a count of ten or more. The chain uses TRBV5-1 and TRBJ2-3, with unresolved D. This CDR3 region has 15 residues. V gave up 0 bases and J gave up 0 bases, with 8 bases separating them. Germline CDR1 is SGHRS and CDR2 is YFSETQ. CDR3 residues: CASSLEQPSTDTQYF. Written as DNA, the CDR3 is TGCGCCAGCAGCTTGGAACAACCTAGCACAGATACGCAGTATTTT.

This clonotype was counted at least ten times. The rearrangement uses TRBV4-2 and TRBJ1-1, with TRBD1 matching over 9 bases. Germline loops: CDR1 LGHNA, CDR2 YNFKEQ. Germline trimming cut 6 bases from V and 1 base from J; bases unmatched to any gene: 0. The CDR3 contains 13 residues. The CDR3 bases are TGTGCCAGCAGGGGACAGGGGAACACTGAAGCTTTCTTT. Protein sequence: CASRGQGNTEAFF.

In this sample, this clonotype turned up many times. The chain is built from TRBV5-1 and TRBJ1-1; D perhaps matches TRBD1 (5 bases). The germline V gene encodes CDR1 SGHRS and CDR2 YFSETQ. This CDR3 region has 14 residues. V lost 6 bases and J 0 bases, leaving 12 bases between the germline ends. The CDR3 reads CASTRGTMNTEAFF. CDR3 DNA: TGCGCCAGCACCCGAGGGACCATGAACACTGAAGCTTTCTTT.

This clonotype was seen at least ten times. The gene calls are TRBV20-1 and TRBJ2-3; 13 bases are shared with TRBD2. The V segment lost 6 bases and the J segment 3 bases; nucleotides outside the gene matches: 12. The CDR3 is 17 residues long. Per the germline V gene, CDR1 is DFQATT and CDR2 is SNEGSKA (reference sequence). The CDR3 is CSATTSGGPLVTDTQYF. CDR3 DNA: TGCAGTGCGACGACTAGCGGGGGGCCCCTTGTTACAGATACGCAGTATTTT.

This rearrangement joins TRBV30 to TRBJ1-6, with D possibly matching TRBD1 (5 bases). This CDR3 comprises 13 residues. Germline V gene data show CDR1 as GTSNPN and CDR2 as SVGIG (reference sequence). The ends were cut back, 0 bases at V and 11 bases at J, with 11 bases in the middle. CDR3 DNA: TGTGCCTGGAGTGTAGAGGTGGGGCCACCCCTCCACTTT. This translates into CAWSVEVGPPLHF.

The chain couples TRBV28 to TRBJ2-6; the D call may be TRBD1 or TRBD2 (5 bases each). Trimming shortened V by 0 bases and J by 2 bases, and 5 bases separated the two germline ends. The CDR3 loop spans 15 amino acids. Germline V CDR1 and CDR2: MDHEN, SYDVKM. CDR3 in amino acids: CASSLWGPGANVLTF. The CDR3 DNA reads TGTGCCAGCAGTTTATGGGGACCTGGGGCCAACGTCCTGACTTTC.

This clonotype was counted a few times. The chain is built from TRBV4-3 and TRBJ2-6, with D perhaps being TRBD1 or TRBD2 (6 bases each). With 6 bases removed from V and 2 bases from J, the gap between germline ends came to 17 bases. The CDR3 extends over 17 amino acids. Germline-derived CDR1 and CDR2 are LGHNA and YSLEER. DNA of the CDR3: TGCGCCAGCAGTGGAGGGGCAGGGGTTGCTGGGGCCAACGTCCTGACTTTC. It is translated as CASSGGAGVAGANVLTF.

Points on this clonotype: It may be a read error: a sequence one base away is much more abundant. In DNA form, the CDR3 reads TGTGCCAGCAGCTCAGGACTAGCGGGGGGTGGGCCAGATACGCAGTATTTT. Translation: CASSSGLAGGGPDTQYF. This chain links TRBV11-3 with TRBJ2-3, with 14 bases aligning to TRBD2. With 4 bases clipped from V and 4 bases from J, the junction kept 7 bases outside the gene matches. The CDR3 contains 17 residues. The germline CDR1 and CDR2 sequences are SGHNT and YENEEA.

This clonotype was seen repeatedly, ten times or more. The chain uses TRBV3-1 and TRBJ2-1; D ambiguous. V lost 5 bases, J lost 4 bases, and 9 bases lay in between. The CDR3 has 13 residues. Germline V gene data show CDR1 as LGHDT and CDR2 as YNNKEL (reference sequence). CDR3: CASSVGRYNEQFF. DNA for the CDR3: TGTGCCAGCAGCGTAGGACGTTACAATGAGCAGTTCTTC.

This clonotype rates as medium-sized. The chain couples TRBV5-1 to TRBJ1-4; D remains unclear. Germline CDR1 is SGHRS and CDR2 is YFSETQ. This CDR3 has 18 residues. V was shortened by 5 bases and J by 0 bases, with 20 bases between the two germline ends. The CDR3 bases are TGCGCCAGCAGTGATGCTCTGCGAACTATTGCAACTAATGAAAAACTGTTTTTT. This sequence encodes CASSDALRTIATNEKLFF.

Only a few counts were recorded for this clonotype. The chain employs TRBV7-9 and TRBJ2-1, with 7 bases lining up with TRBD1. The germline V gene encodes CDR1 SEHNR and CDR2 FQNEAQ (reference sequence). The CDR3 is made up of 16 amino acids. With V trimmed by 6 bases and J by 1 base, 9 bases remained unmatched. The CDR3 protein is CASRYRGVGSYNEQFF. The CDR3 DNA reads TGTGCCAGCAGATACAGGGGAGTCGGGTCCTACAATGAGCAGTTCTTC.

This clonotype was counted ten times or more. V usage is TRBV27 and J usage is TRBJ2-7, with TRBD1 as a possible D gene (5 bases). The CDR3 is 13 residues long. V was cut by 2 bases and J by 5 bases, with 10 bases left in between. The V gene's germline CDR1 is MNHEY and CDR2 SMNVEV (reference sequence). CDR3 amino acids: CASSLRQGNEQYV. For the CDR3, the DNA is TGTGCCAGCAGTTTAAGGCAGGGCAACGAGCAGTACGTC.

This clonotype was recorded at least ten times. This chain joins TRBV7-2 and TRBJ2-3; D assignment may be TRBD1 or TRBD2 (5 bases each). V lost 3 bases and J 2 bases, leaving 15 bases between the germline ends. Germline assignment: CDR1 SGHTA and CDR2 FQGNSA. The CDR3 is 16 amino acids. CDR3 region: CASSLGVGRHTDTQYF. The CDR3 bases are TGTGCCAGCAGCTTGGGGGTTGGCAGACACACAGATACGCAGTATTTT.

This clonotype was found a few times. This chain joins TRBV5-4 and TRBJ2-5; 11 nucleotides match TRBD1. There are 16 residues in the CDR3. Germline CDR1 and CDR2: SGHNT and YYREEE (reference sequence). Germline trimming cut 0 bases from V and 2 bases from J; bases unmatched to any gene: 3. The CDR3 DNA is TGTGCCAGCAGCTTGGGGACAGGGGGCCCACAAGAGACCCAGTACTTC. This translates into CASSLGTGGPQETQYF.

This clonotype was seen repeatedly, ten times or more. The CDR3 here is CASAKESNYGYTF. The CDR3 DNA reads as TGTGCCAGCGCCAAGGAATCTAACTATGGCTACACCTTC. This sequence joins TRBV5-5 and TRBJ1-2; D not certain. V was clipped by 7 bases and J by 0 bases, with 10 bases between them. This CDR3 has 13 residues. Germline V gene data show CDR1 as SGHKS and CDR2 as YYEKEE (reference sequence).

The V call is TRBV4-1, the J call TRBJ1-4; the D gene is possibly TRBD1 (6 bases). The CDR3 runs 15 residues. Trimming left V 3 bases short and J 5 bases short, with 13 bases between. The germline gives CDR1 MGHRA, CDR2 YSYEKL. CDR3 amino acids: CASSQPRQGNEKLFF. CDR3 bases: TGCGCCAGCAGCCAGCCTCGTCAGGGGAATGAAAAACTGTTTTTT.